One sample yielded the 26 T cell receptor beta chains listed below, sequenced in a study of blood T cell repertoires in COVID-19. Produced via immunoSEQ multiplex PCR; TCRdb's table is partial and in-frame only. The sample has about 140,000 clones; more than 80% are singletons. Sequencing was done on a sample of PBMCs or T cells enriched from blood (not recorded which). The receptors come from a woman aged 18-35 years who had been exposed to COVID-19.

CDR3 residues: CASSHSEYRDRGGKLFF. In nucleotides, the CDR3 is TGTGCCAGCAGCCATTCCGAGTACCGGGACAGGGGGGGGAAACTGTTTTTT. The rearrangement joins TRBV3-1 (or the pseudogene TRBV3-2) to TRBJ1-4; 11 bases map to TRBD1. There are 17 residues in the CDR3. The V and J ends lost 3 bases and 11 bases, in that order; junction bases with no gene match: 14. Germline CDR1 reads LGHDT; CDR2 reads YNNKEL (reference sequence).

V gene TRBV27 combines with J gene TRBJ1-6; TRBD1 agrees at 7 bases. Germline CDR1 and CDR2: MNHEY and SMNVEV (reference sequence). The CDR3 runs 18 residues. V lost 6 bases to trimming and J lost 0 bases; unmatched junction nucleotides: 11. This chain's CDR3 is CASRWKGGRISYNSPLHF. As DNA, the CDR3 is TGTGCCAGCAGATGGAAAGGGGGCAGGATCTCCTATAATTCACCCCTCCACTTT.

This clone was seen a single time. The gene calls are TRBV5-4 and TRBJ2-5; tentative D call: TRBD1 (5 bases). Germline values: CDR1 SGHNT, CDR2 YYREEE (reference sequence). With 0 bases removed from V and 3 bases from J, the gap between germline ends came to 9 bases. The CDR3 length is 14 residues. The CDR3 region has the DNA TGTGCCAGCAGCTTGGCTAGGGGAAAAGAGACCCAGTACTTC. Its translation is CASSLARGKETQYF.

The CDR3 loop is CASSTGTGVDTQYF. CDR3 DNA: TGTGCCAGCAGTACCGGGACAGGGGTGGATACGCAGTATTTT. The chain employs TRBV2 and TRBJ2-3, with 10 bases that match TRBD1. J lost 6 bases, V lost 5 bases, and 5 bases had no gene match. In germline, CDR1 is SNHLY, CDR2 FYNNEI. This CDR3 region has 14 residues.

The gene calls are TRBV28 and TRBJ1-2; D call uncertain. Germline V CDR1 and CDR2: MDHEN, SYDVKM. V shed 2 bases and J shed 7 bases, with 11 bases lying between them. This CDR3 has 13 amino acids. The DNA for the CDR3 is TGTGCCAGCAGTTTAGGAGGGTTTCGTGGCTACACCTTC. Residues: CASSLGGFRGYTF.

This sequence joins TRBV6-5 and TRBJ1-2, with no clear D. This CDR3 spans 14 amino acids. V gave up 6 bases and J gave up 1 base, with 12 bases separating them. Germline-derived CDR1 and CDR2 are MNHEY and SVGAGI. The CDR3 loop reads CASSPRVLNYGYTF. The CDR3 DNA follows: TGTGCCAGCAGCCCCCGGGTCCTTAACTATGGCTACACCTTC.

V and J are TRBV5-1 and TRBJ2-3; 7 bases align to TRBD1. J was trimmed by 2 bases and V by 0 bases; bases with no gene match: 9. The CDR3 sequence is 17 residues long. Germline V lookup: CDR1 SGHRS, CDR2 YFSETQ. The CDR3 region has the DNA TGCGCCAGCAGCTTGGCCGACAGGGTGGGCACCACAGATACGCAGTATTTT. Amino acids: CASSLADRVGTTDTQYF. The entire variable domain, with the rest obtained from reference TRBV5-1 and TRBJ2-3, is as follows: KAGVTQTPRYLIKTRGQQVTLSCSPISGHRSVSWYQQTPGQGLQFLFEYFSETQRNKGNFPGRFSGRQFSNSRSEMNVSTLELGDSALYLCASSLADRVGTTDTQYFGPGTRLTVL.

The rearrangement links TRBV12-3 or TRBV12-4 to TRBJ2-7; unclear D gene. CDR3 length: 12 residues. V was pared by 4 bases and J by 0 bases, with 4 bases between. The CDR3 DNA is TGTGCCAGCAGTTACTTCTCCTACGAGCAGTACTTC. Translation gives CASSYFSYEQYF.

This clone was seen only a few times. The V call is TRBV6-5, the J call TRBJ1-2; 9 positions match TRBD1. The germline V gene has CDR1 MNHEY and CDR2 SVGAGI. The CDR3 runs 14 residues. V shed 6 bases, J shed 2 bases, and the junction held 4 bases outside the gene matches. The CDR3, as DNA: TGTGCCAGCAGGTCCACAGGGGGCAACTATGGCTACACCTTC. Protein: CASRSTGGNYGYTF.

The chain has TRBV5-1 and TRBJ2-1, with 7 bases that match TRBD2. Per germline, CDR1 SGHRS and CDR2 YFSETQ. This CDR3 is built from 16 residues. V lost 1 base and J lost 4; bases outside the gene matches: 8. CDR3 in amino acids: CASSLNPSSGYNEQFF. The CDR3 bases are TGCGCCAGCAGCTTGAACCCCTCTAGCGGTTACAATGAGCAGTTCTTC.

The CDR3 here is CSVEGLYQRRHITEAFF. DNA of the CDR3: TGCAGCGTTGAAGGACTTTATCAGAGACGCCACATCACTGAAGCTTTCTTT. V and J are TRBV29-1 and TRBJ1-1; D remains ambiguous. The germline V gene has CDR1 SQVTM and CDR2 ANQGSEA. This CDR3 region has 17 residues. The germline V and J ends were trimmed by 1 base and 4 bases, with 22 bases remaining between them.

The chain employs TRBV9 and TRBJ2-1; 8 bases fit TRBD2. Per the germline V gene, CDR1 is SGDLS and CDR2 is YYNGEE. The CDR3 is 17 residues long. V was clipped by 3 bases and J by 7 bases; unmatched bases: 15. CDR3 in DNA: TGTGCCAGCAGCGCGAGGACTAGCCGGGGGATTTGGAATGAGCAGTTCTTC. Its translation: CASSARTSRGIWNEQFF.

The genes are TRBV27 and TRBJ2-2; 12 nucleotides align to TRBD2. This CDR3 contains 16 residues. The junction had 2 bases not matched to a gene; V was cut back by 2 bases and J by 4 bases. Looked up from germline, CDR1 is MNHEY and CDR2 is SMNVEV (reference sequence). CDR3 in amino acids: CASSLPGLAGTGELFF. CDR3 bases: TGTGCCAGCAGTTTACCGGGACTAGCGGGCACCGGGGAGCTGTTTTTT.

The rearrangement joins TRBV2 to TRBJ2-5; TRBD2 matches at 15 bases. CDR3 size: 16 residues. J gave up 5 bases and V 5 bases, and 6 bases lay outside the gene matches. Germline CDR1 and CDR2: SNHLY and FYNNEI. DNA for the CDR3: TGTGCCAGCAGTTGGACTAGCGGGAGGGCCGGGGAGACCCAGTACTTC. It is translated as CASSWTSGRAGETQYF.

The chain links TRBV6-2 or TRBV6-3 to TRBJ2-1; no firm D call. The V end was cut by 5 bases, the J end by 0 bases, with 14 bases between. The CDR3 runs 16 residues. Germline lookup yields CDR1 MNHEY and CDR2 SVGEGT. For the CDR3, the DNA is TGTGCCAGCAGTGCTGTTTGGCGGAGCTCCTACAATGAGCAGTTCTTC. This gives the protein CASSAVWRSSYNEQFF.

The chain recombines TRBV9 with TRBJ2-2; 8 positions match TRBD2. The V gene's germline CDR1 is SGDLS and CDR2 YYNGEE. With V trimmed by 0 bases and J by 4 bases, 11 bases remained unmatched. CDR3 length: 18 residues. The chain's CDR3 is CASSVVPGGPSGTGELFF. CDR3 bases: TGTGCCAGCAGCGTAGTTCCGGGAGGGCCAAGTGGCACCGGGGAGCTGTTTTTT.

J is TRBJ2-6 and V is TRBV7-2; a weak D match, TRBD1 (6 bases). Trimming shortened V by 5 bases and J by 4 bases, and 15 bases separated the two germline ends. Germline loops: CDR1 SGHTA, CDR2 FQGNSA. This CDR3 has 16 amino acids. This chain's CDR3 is CASSPQYRAGANVLTF. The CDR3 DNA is TGTGCCAGCAGCCCACAATACAGGGCCGGGGCCAACGTCCTGACTTTC.

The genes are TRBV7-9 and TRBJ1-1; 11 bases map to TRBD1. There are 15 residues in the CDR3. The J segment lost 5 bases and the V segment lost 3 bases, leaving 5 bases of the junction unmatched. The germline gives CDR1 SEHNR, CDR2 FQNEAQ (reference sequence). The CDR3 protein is CASSLDRGLRTEAFF. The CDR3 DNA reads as TGTGCCAGCAGCTTGGACAGGGGGCTTCGGACTGAAGCTTTCTTT.

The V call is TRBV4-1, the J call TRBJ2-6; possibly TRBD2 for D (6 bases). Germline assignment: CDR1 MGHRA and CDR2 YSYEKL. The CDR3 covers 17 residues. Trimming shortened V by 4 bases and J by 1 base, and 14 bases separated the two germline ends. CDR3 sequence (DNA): TGCGCCAGCAGCCCCGGGACTTGGGCTTCTGGGGCCAACGTCCTGACTTTC. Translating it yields CASSPGTWASGANVLTF.

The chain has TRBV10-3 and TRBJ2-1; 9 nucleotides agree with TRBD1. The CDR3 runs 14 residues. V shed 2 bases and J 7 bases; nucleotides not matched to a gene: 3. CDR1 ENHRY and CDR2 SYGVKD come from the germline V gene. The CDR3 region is CAISERQGGNEQFF. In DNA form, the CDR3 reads TGTGCCATCAGTGAGAGACAGGGGGGAAATGAGCAGTTCTTC.

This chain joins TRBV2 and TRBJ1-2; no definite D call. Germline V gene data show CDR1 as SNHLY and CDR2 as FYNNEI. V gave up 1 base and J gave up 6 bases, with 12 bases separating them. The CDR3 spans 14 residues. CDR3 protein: CASSEDILTNGYTF. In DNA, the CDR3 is TGTGCCAGCAGTGAAGACATCCTCACGAATGGCTACACCTTC.

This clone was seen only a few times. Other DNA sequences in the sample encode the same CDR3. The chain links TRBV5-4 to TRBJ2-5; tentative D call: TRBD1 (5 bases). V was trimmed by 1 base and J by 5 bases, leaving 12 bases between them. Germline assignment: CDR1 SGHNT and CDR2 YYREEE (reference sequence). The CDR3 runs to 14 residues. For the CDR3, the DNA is TGTGCCAGCAGCTTGCAAGGGGCCGTCGAGACCCAGTACTTC. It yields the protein CASSLQGAVETQYF.

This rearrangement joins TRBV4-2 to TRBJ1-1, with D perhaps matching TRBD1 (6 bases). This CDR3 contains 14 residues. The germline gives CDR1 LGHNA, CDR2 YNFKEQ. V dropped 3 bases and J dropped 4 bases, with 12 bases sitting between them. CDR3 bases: TGTGCCAGCAGCCATAGGACAGAAGGCACTGAAGCTTTCTTT. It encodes CASSHRTEGTEAFF.

DNA for the CDR3: TGTGCCACCCACAGCGGGAGGGTGAACACCGGGGAGCTGTTTTTT. This sequence encodes CATHSGRVNTGELFF. The rearrangement links TRBV6-5 to TRBJ2-2; TRBD2 aligns across 10 bases. Germline V gene sequence: CDR1 MNHEY, CDR2 SVGAGI. The CDR3 covers 15 residues. Unmatched junction bases numbered 6, after V lost 10 bases and J lost 1 base.

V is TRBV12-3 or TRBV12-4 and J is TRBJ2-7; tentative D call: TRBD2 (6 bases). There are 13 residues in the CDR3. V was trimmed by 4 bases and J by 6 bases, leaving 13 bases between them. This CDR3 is CASSSLHSGEQYF. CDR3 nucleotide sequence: TGTGCCAGCAGTTCCCTTCATAGCGGCGAGCAGTACTTC.

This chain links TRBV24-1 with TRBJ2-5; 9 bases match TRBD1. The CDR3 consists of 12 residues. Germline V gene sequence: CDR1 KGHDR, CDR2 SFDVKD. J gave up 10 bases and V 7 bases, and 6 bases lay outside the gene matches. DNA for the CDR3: TGTGCCACCAGCGGGACAGGGCCCCTCCAGTACTTC. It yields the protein CATSGTGPLQYF.